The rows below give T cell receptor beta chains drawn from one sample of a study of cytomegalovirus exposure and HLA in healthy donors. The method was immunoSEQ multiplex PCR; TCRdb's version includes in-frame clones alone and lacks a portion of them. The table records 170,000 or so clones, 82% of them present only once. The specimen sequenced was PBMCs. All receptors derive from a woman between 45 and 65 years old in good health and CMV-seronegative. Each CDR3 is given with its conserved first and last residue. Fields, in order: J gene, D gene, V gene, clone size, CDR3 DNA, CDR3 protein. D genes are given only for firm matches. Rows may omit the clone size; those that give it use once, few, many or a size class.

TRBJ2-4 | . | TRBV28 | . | TGTGCCAGCAGTTCCTTGGGGACAACCCTAAAAAACATTCAGTACTTC | CASSSLGTTLKNIQYF
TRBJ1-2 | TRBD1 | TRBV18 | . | TGTGCCAGCTCATCAAGCCGGGACAGTGGCTACACCTTC | CASSSSRDSGYTF
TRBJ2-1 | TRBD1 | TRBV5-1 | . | TGCGCCAGCAGCTTGGCCGGGGACAGCACCTACAATGAGCAGTTCTTC | CASSLAGDSTYNEQFF
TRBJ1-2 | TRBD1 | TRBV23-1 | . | TGCGCCAGGGGTACCGGACAGGCGATTAATGGCTACACCTCCGGACAGGCGATTAATGGCTACACCTTC | CARGTGQAINGYTSGQAINGYTF
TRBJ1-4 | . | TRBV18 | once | TGTGCCAGCTCACCCCCGGCTAATGAAAAACTGTTTTTT | CASSPPANEKLFF
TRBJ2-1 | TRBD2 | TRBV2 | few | TGTGCCACAAGCACCGGGACTAGCGGGGGCTACAATGAGCAGTTCTTC | CATSTGTSGGYNEQFF
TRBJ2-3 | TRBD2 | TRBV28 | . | TGTGCCAGCAGTTCCGCTAGCGGGAAATGGGGATTAACAGATACGCAGTATTTT | CASSSASGKWGLTDTQYF
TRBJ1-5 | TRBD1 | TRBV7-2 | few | TGTGCCAGCAGCCGAGGGACAGGGGCGGAAAATCAGCCCCAGCATTTT | CASSRGTGAENQPQHF
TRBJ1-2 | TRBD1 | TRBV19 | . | TGTGCCAGTACTGACAGGGGGTCTGGCTACACCTTC | CASTDRGSGYTF
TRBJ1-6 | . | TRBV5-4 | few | TGTGCCAGCAGCTTGGACAGGGCAAAAAGGGTTAATTCACCCCTCCACTTT | CASSLDRAKRVNSPLHF
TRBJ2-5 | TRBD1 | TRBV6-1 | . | TGTGCCAGCAGAGGGACAGCAAAAGAGACCCAGTACTTC | CASRGTAKETQYF
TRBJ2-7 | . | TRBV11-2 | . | TGTGCCAGCAGCAAGAGGACCGGGGTCTACGAGCAGTACTTC | CASSKRTGVYEQYF
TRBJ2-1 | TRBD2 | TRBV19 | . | TGTGCCAGTAGTGAGGGACTAGAGCGGTACAATGAGCAGTTCTTC | CASSEGLERYNEQFF
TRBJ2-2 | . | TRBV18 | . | TGTGCCAGCTCACCACCTTCCAGCGCGGGAGGGGAGCTGTTTTTT | CASSPPSSAGGELFF
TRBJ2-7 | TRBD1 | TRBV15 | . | TGTGCCACCAGTTCCGGACAGGGAACCTACTACGAGCAGTACTTC | CATSSGQGTYYEQYF
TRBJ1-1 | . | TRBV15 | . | TGTGCCACCAGCAGGGGGCGAGACACTGAAGCTTTCTTT | CATSRGRDTEAFF
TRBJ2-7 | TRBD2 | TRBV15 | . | TGTGCCACCAGCAAAGGACTAGCCTACGAGCAGTACTTC | CATSKGLAYEQYF
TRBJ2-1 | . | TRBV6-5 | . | TGTGCCAGCAGAGAGTACAATGAGCAGTTCTTC | CASREYNEQFF
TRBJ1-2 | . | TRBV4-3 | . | TGCGCCAGCAGCCCTACAAGGGAGTATGGCTACACCTTC | CASSPTREYGYTF
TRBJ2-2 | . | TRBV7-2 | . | TGTGCCAGCAGCTCTCGCACAGGCAACACCGGGGAGCTGTTTTTT | CASSSRTGNTGELFF
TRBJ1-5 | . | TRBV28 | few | TGTGCCAGCAGTTTTCTTCTGGTAACCAAACGCCTCGAGACAAGTGGTCAGCCCCAGCATTTT | CASSFLLVTKRLETSGQPQHF
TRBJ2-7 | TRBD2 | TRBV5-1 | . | TGCGCCAGCAGCACCCAACTAGCGGGATCTGACGAGCAGTACTTC | CASSTQLAGSDEQYF
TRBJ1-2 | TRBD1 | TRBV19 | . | TGTGCCAGTAGTATTGAGAAGGGGGCTCGCGGCTACACCTTC | CASSIEKGARGYTF
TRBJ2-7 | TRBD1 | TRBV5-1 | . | TGCGCCAGCAGCTCGACAGGGTCTCAGTTCTCAAACGAGCAGTACTTC | CASSSTGSQFSNEQYF
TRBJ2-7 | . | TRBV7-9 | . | TGTGCCAGCAGCTTAGATGGGGGCTTAGACGAGCAGTACTTC | CASSLDGGLDEQYF
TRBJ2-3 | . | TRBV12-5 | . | TGTGCTAGTGGTCTCGACTTCATGCCGCAGTATTTT | CASGLDFMPQYF
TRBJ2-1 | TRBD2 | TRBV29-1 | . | TGCAGCGTTCGGGTGGGGCTAGCGGGCGATGAGCAGTTCTTC | CSVRVGLAGDEQFF
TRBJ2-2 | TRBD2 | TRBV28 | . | TGTGCCAGCAGTCCATATGCCGGGAGGGCGAACACCGGGGAGCTGTTTTTT | CASSPYAGRANTGELFF
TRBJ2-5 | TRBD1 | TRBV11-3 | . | TGTGCCAGCAGCCGAATGGGACAGTCACAAGAGACCCAGTACTTC | CASSRMGQSQETQYF
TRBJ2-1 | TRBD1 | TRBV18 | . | TGTGCCAGCTCACAGGGACAGAACAATGAGCAGTTCTTC | CASSQGQNNEQFF
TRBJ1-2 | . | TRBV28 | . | TGTGCCAGCAGCTGGATCGGGACTTACTACACCTTC | CASSWIGTYYTF
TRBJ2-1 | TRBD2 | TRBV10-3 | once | TGTGCCATCAGTGAGTCTGGGGGGGAGGAGTACAATGAGCAGTTCTTC | CAISESGGEEYNEQFF
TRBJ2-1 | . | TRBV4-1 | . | TGCGCCAGCAGCCAAGAAGGGGTTAACAATGAGCAGTTCTTC | CASSQEGVNNEQFF
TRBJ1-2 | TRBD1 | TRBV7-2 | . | TGTGCCAGCATCACCCAAGCGGGACAGGGGAACTATGGCTACACCTTC | CASITQAGQGNYGYTF
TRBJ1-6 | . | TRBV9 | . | TGTGCCAGCAGCGTACAGTCAGGTTCACCCCTCCACTTT | CASSVQSGSPLHF
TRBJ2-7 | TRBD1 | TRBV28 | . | TGTGCCAGCAGACCCGGCTTGGGACAGTACAACGAGCAGTACTTC | CASRPGLGQYNEQYF